This record looks at one T cell receptor beta chain sequence and its context. What it binds is not known. These data come from a study of CXCR3-negative and CXCR3-positive naive CD8 T cells. The authors made the TRB cDNA libraries by 5' RACE using UMI labels. Following a re-call of the 5' RACE reads, TCRdb has one entry per CDR3 protein and lacks DNA. The specimen's table records around 160,000 distinct CDR3 sequences. This CDR3 region has 18 residues. CDR1 and CDR2 (germline): LGHNA, YSLEER. Study-wide results and limits: For memory CD8+ cells diversity was much lower, but both naive subsets had comparably high diversity. TRB CDR3s were more hydrophobic in CXCR3-positive than in CXCR3-negative naive cells.

V and J are TRBV4-3 and TRBJ2-3; no DNA is available, so the TRBD1 call from TCRdb remains unchecked. Sequencing was carried out using naive CXCR3+ CD8+ T cells from blood. The subset was: CD45RO-CCR7+CD27+CD95- naive CD8+ T cells expressing CXCR3 (TNR3+). The receptor's source is a human donor in good health. Some clones in this sample may be carry-over from other donors' samples. The chain's CDR3 is CASSQDPPGSAQTDTQYF.